The 10 T cell receptor beta chains in this list originate from one sample, sequenced in a study of radiotherapy plus CTLA-4 blockade in lung cancer. Produced via immunoSEQ multiplex PCR; TCRdb's table is partial and in-frame only. The table records 30,000 to 45,000 clones, 72% of them present only once. Sequenced material: peripheral blood, taken from a patient treated with radiotherapy plus ipilimumab. The source of these receptors is a human donor with non-small cell lung cancer who had stable disease on radiotherapy plus ipilimumab.

This clone was picked up a small number of times. The genes are TRBV12-5 and TRBJ2-1; 7 positions match TRBD2. The germline gives CDR1 LGHNT, CDR2 FRNRAP. The CDR3 is 17 amino acids. The V and J ends lost 0 bases and 0 bases, in that order; junction bases with no gene match: 5. The CDR3 region is CASGLVGKRGSYNEQFF. The CDR3 coding sequence is TGTGCTAGTGGTTTGGTCGGGAAGCGGGGCTCCTACAATGAGCAGTTCTTC.

The chain's CDR3 is CASSVERGGHYEQYF. DNA for the CDR3: TGTGCCAGCAGCGTGGAGCGGGGGGGGCACTACGAGCAGTACTTC. V is TRBV11-1 and J is TRBJ2-7; TRBD2 matches at 10 bases. This CDR3 has 15 amino acids. The germline gives CDR1 SGHAT, CDR2 FQDESV (reference sequence). Trimming at V came to 5 bases and at J to 3 bases, leaving 7 bases not matched to a gene. Based on the CDR3 plus reference TRBV11-1 and TRBJ2-7, the full variable domain is EAEVAQSPRYKITEKSQAVAFWCDPISGHATLYWYRQILGQGPELLVQFQDESVVDDSQLPKDRFSAERLKGVDSTLKIQPAELGDSAMYLCASSVERGGHYEQYFGPGTRLTVT.

This chain links TRBV7-9 with TRBJ2-1; D not certain. CDR3 size: 15 residues. Germline CDR1 reads SEHNR; CDR2 reads FQNEAQ (reference sequence). With 3 bases removed from V and 0 bases from J, the gap between germline ends came to 9 bases. CDR3 residues: CASSLSSSSYNEQFF. CDR3 coding DNA: TGTGCCAGCAGCTTGAGTTCGAGCTCCTACAATGAGCAGTTCTTC. The full variable domain, rest sourced from reference TRBV7-9 and TRBJ2-1, is DTGVSQNPRHKITKRGQNVTFRCDPISEHNRLYWYRQTLGQGPEFLTYFQNEAQLEKSRLLSDRFSAERPKGSFSTLEIQRTEQGDSAMYLCASSLSSSSYNEQFFGPGTRLTVL.

The CDR3, as DNA: TGTGCCAGCAGCTTAGGGGCTGCAGATACGCAGTATTTT. Translation: CASSLGAADTQYF. V gene TRBV7-2 combines with J gene TRBJ2-3; no definite D call. Germline CDR1 reads SGHTA; CDR2 reads FQGNSA. There are 13 residues in the CDR3. Trimming shortened V by 1 base and J by 4 bases, and 6 bases separated the two germline ends.

The gene calls are TRBV7-8 and TRBJ1-2; TRBD1 aligns across 7 bases. Germline CDR1 SGHVS, CDR2 FQNEAQ. There are 16 residues in the CDR3. The ends lost 0 bases at V and 5 bases at J; junction bases unmatched: 9. This CDR3 reads CASSLAGDSLFYGYTF. In DNA, the CDR3 is TGTGCCAGCAGCTTAGCGGGGGACAGCCTCTTTTATGGCTACACCTTC.

This rearrangement joins TRBV19 to TRBJ1-5; no clear D gene. CDR1 is LNHDA and CDR2 is SQIVND in the germline V gene (reference sequence). The V end was cut by 4 bases, the J end by 0 bases, with 10 bases between. This CDR3 spans 15 amino acids. The CDR3 nucleotides are TGTGCCAGTAGTACTTCGCACAGTAGCAATCAGCCCCAGCATTTT. Its protein is CASSTSHSSNQPQHF.

This clone was counted a few times. The DNA of the CDR3 is TGTGCCAGCAGCGCCGTGACGGGGGGGGACGAGCAGTACTTC. This codes for CASSAVTGGDEQYF. The chain uses TRBV11-3 and TRBJ2-7; 8 positions match TRBD2. Germline trimming cut 5 bases from V and 5 bases from J; bases unmatched to any gene: 8. Germline lookup yields CDR1 SGHNT and CDR2 YENEEA. The CDR3 has 14 amino acids.

The rearrangement joins TRBV14 to TRBJ1-5, with a tentative D call TRBD1 (5 bases). There are 15 residues in the CDR3. From germline, CDR1 is SGHDN and CDR2 FVKESK. V was trimmed by 0 bases and J by 11 bases, leaving 17 bases between them. The CDR3 bases are TGTGCCAGCAGCCAAGATCGTAGGGGCGACACGGCCCAGCATTTT. It translates to CASSQDRRGDTAQHF.

J is TRBJ2-7 and V is TRBV6-6; 9 nucleotides align to TRBD1. Germline trimming cut 2 bases from V and 6 bases from J; bases unmatched to any gene: 8. Germline V lookup: CDR1 MNHNY, CDR2 SVGAGI (reference sequence). CDR3 length: 15 amino acids. The CDR3, as DNA: TGTGCCAGCAGTTACCCCGGGACAGGGCGGGGCGAGCAGTACTTC. Its protein product is CASSYPGTGRGEQYF.

V gene TRBV19 combines with J gene TRBJ1-6; 7 bases are a match to TRBD1. CDR3 length: 17 amino acids. Germline CDR1 LNHDA, CDR2 SQIVND (reference sequence). The junction had 16 bases not matched to a gene; V was cut back by 5 bases and J by 9 bases. The CDR3 DNA is TGTGCCAGTAGTCTTAGGGACAGCCCGACCAGCGGTTCACCCCTCCACTTT. Encoded protein: CASSLRDSPTSGSPLHF.